The entry below describes one T cell receptor beta chain. Clones were read by immunoSEQ multiplex PCR, and TCRdb kept only the in-frame ones, dropping some. The sample records about 230,000 clones, approximately 82% being singletons. This entry is derived from a study of blood T cell repertoires in COVID-19. For the study at large: Material from acute and convalescent COVID-19 was sourced from the United States, Italy and Spain.

The CDR3 is made up of 15 amino acids. V shed 6 bases and J 5 bases; nucleotides not matched to a gene: 11. Germline V gene data show CDR1 as MNHEY and CDR2 as SMNVEV (reference sequence). This chain joins TRBV27 and TRBJ2-5, with 8 bases fitting TRBD2. The sample consisted of peripheral blood. The clonotype was recovered from an elderly man with acute or convalescent COVID-19. The CDR3 spells CASRTSGSWWETQYF. The CDR3 region has the DNA TGTGCCAGCAGAACGAGCGGGAGTTGGTGGGAGACCCAGTACTTC.